The rows below give T cell receptor beta chains drawn from one sample of a study of sequential checkpoint blockade in melanoma. The data were produced by immunoSEQ multiplex PCR, yet TCRdb's version contains in-frame clones alone and is incomplete. This sample has around 19,000 clones; roughly four fifths occur once, and the top ten carry over 50%. Sequenced material: CD8+ T cells sorted from blood (inferred from file names), taken from a patient given nivolumab and ipilimumab in sequence. These receptors were taken from a human donor with melanoma. Each CDR3 is given with its conserved first and last residue. The order of the fields is clone size, V gene, J gene, D gene, CDR3 protein, CDR3 DNA. D genes are given only for firm matches. Clone size is stated in some rows and not others, as once, few, many or a class when expanded.

>.|TRBV4-3|TRBJ1-2|.
CASSQVQGQYGYTF
TGCGCCAGCAGCCAAGTCCAGGGACAATATGGCTACACCTTC
>.|TRBV13|TRBJ2-7|TRBD2
CASSLSGGDYEQYF
TGTGCCAGCAGCCTTTCGGGGGGGGACTACGAGCAGTACTTC
>.|TRBV4-3|TRBJ1-2|TRBD1
CASSQTGAPGYSNYGYTF
TGCGCCAGCAGCCAAACAGGGGCGCCTGGATACTCTAACTATGGCTACACCTTC
>.|TRBV11-2|TRBJ2-5|TRBD1
CASSLGTGQETQYF
TGTGCCAGCAGCTTAGGGACAGGTCAAGAGACCCAGTACTTC
>once|TRBV19|TRBJ1-5|.
CASAFPGAHQPQHF
TGTGCCAGCGCCTTCCCCGGAGCTCACCAGCCCCAGCATTTT
>once|TRBV28|TRBJ2-7|TRBD1
CASSPGQDYEQYF
TGTGCCAGCAGTCCCGGACAGGACTACGAGCAGTACTTC
>.|TRBV7-9|TRBJ2-1|.
CASSSGQVSYNEQFF
TGTGCCAGCAGCTCTGGGCAGGTCTCCTACAATGAGCAGTTCTTC
>.|TRBV6-5|TRBJ2-1|TRBD2
CASSYSKAGVNEQFF
TGTGCCAGCAGTTACTCGAAAGCGGGGGTCAATGAGCAGTTCTTC
>.|TRBV28|TRBJ2-3|TRBD2
CASSRRGLAGGLSTDTQYF
TGTGCCAGCAGTCGTAGGGGACTAGCGGGGGGGCTGAGCACAGATACGCAGTATTTT
>.|TRBV2|TRBJ1-2|.
CADAGGVSRYTF
TGTGCCGACGCCGGCGGCGTCTCTCGCTACACCTTC
>.|TRBV5-5|TRBJ1-1|.
CASSLQVGASTEAFF
TGTGCCAGCAGCTTGCAGGTGGGGGCTAGCACTGAAGCTTTCTTT
>once|TRBV6-5|TRBJ1-2|TRBD1
CASRPRGPIYGYTF
TGTGCCAGCAGACCTAGGGGGCCAATCTATGGCTACACCTTC
>.|TRBV2|TRBJ1-5|TRBD1
CAGQGAGANQPQHF
TGTGCCGGACAGGGGGCAGGCGCCAATCAGCCCCAGCATTTT
>.|TRBV11-3|TRBJ2-1|TRBD1
CASSSRTGSGEQFF
TGTGCCAGCAGCTCGAGGACAGGATCGGGTGAGCAGTTCTTC
>.|TRBV28|TRBJ1-4|.
CASSPNEKLFF
TGTGCCAGCAGTCCAAATGAAAAACTGTTTTTT
>.|TRBV7-6|TRBJ1-2|.
CASSLEEGYVGTF
TGTGCCAGCAGCTTAGAGGAGGGGTACGTGGGCACCTTC
>.|TRBV2|TRBJ2-3|TRBD2
CASRGTSGGEDTQYF
TGTGCCAGCAGGGGGACTAGCGGGGGGGAAGATACGCAGTATTTT
>few|TRBV7-9|TRBJ2-1|.
CASSSTANEQFF
TGTGCCAGCAGCTCTACTGCCAATGAGCAGTTCTTC
>.|TRBV27|TRBJ2-3|TRBD2
CASSPQIRGGDTQYF
TGTGCCAGCAGTCCACAAATTCGCGGGGGAGATACGCAGTATTTT
>.|TRBV6-6|TRBJ2-7|.
CASRPMILETTYEQYF
TGTGCCAGCAGGCCCATGATCCTAGAAACTACCTACGAGCAGTACTTC
>few|TRBV12-5|TRBJ1-4|TRBD1
CASGPGQGYEKLFF
TGTGCTAGTGGCCCGGGACAGGGTTATGAAAAACTGTTTTTT
>.|TRBV14|TRBJ2-3|.
CASSLRLSRSTDTQYF
TGTGCCAGCAGCCTTCGACTTAGTCGTAGCACAGATACGCAGTATTTT
>.|TRBV27|TRBJ1-2|.
CASSLNLGGLHGYTF
TGTGCCAGCAGTCTAAATCTGGGGGGTCTTCATGGCTACACCTTC
>.|TRBV10-2|TRBJ2-3|TRBD2
CASSTSGGAADTQYF
TGCGCCAGCAGCACTAGCGGGGGGGCCGCAGATACGCAGTATTTT
>.|TRBV7-9|TRBJ2-7|.
CASSKHRETYEQYF
TGTGCCAGCAGCAAGCACAGAGAAACCTACGAGCAGTACTTC
>.|TRBV4-1|TRBJ2-7|TRBD1
CASSQPGQGIYEQYF
TGCGCCAGCAGCCAACCGGGACAGGGGATCTACGAGCAGTACTTC
>.|TRBV4-1|TRBJ2-5|.
CASSQESGPQYF
TGCGCCAGCAGCCAAGAGTCAGGGCCCCAGTACTTC